This T cell receptor (beta chain) was recovered during a study of blood T cells in healthy people across ages. The CDR3 has 15 residues. Germline lookup yields CDR1 LGHNA and CDR2 YSLEER. Trimming left V 5 bases short and J 4 bases short, with 15 bases between. Then a second PCR, running about 6 to 11 cycles, was carried out with a sample-barcoded 5' primer and a J-beta primer mix. In TCRdb, the 5' RACE reads were re-called with MiXCR into one record per CDR3 protein. The sample has some 1.5 million distinct CDR3 sequences; about 42% are singletons. The sample consisted of blood. V gene TRBV4-3 combines with J gene TRBJ1-3, with D hard to call. The clonotype comes from a woman aged 18 to 35 in good health. The CDR3 DNA is TGCGCCAGCAGCTCTGTCGCCCTGGGGGGAAACACCATATATTTT. Translating it yields CASSSVALGGNTIYF.